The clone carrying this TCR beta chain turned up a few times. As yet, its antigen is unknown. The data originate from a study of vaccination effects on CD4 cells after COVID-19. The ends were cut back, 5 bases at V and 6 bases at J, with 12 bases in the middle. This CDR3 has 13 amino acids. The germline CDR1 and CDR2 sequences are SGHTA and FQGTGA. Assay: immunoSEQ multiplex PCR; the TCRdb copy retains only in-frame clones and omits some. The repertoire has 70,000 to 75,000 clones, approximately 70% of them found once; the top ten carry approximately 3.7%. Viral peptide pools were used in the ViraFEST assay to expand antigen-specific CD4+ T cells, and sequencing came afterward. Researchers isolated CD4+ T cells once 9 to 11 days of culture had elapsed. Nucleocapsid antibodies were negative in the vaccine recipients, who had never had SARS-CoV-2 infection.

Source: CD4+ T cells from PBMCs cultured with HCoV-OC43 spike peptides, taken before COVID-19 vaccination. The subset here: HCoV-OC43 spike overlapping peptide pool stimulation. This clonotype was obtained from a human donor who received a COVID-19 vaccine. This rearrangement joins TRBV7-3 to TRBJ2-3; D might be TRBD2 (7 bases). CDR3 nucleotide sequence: TGTGCCAGCAGCATTGGGGGGGCCGATACGCAGTATTTT. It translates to CASSIGGADTQYF.